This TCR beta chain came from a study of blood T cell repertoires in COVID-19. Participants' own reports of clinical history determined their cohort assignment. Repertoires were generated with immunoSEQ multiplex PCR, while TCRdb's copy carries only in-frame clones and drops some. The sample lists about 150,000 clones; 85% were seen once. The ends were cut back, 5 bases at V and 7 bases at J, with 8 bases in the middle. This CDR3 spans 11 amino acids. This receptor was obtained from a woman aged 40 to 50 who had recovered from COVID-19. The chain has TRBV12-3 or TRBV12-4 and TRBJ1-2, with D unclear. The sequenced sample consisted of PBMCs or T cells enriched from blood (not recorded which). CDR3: CASSPGGGYTF. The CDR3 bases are TGTGCCAGCAGTCCGGGTGGTGGCTACACCTTC.